This paragraph reports one T cell receptor beta chain. This sample was included in a study of blood T cell repertoires in COVID-19. Study in general: Sources were T cells, B-cell-depleted T cells, or PBMCs; the material itself was cDNA or gDNA.

In the original analysis: Amplification of reference gene primers provided the estimated nucleated cell counts. Profiled with immunoSEQ multiplex PCR; TCRdb holds only in-frame clones, not every one. The DNA gave D and trimming, while V, J and clone size come from that table. The table has over 250,000 clones, about 91% seen once. Per the germline V gene, CDR1 is MNHEY and CDR2 is SMNVEV (reference sequence). There are 14 residues in the CDR3. V trimming: 3 bases; J trimming: 4 bases; junction bases outside the gene matches: 6. Sequenced: peripheral blood. This chain uses TRBV27 with TRBJ2-7, with TRBD1 identical over 7 bases. The receptor was isolated from a person between 18 and 30 years old with COVID-19, enrolled during active disease. The CDR3 region is CASSLRTGGYEQYF. For the CDR3, the DNA is TGTGCCAGCAGTTTGAGGACAGGAGGATACGAGCAGTACTTC.